This record concerns one TCR beta chain sequence. What it recognizes is unknown. The trim removed 7 bases at V and 3 bases at J, leaving 9 bases unmatched. The CDR3 length is 15 residues. CDR1 MNHNS and CDR2 SASEGT come from the germline V gene. The sample belongs to a study of cytomegalovirus exposure and HLA in healthy donors. Overall study results and limits: Later analysis suggested most CMV-associated TCR beta chains were HLA-restricted.

The study ran its PCR with 60 Vbeta and 13 Jbeta primers. Produced via immunoSEQ multiplex PCR; TCRdb's table is partial and in-frame only. The sample yields around 180,000 clones, roughly 84% seen once. Input material: PBMCs. The V and J genes are TRBV6-1 and TRBJ2-5; 9 bases map to TRBD2. The clonotype originates from a boy between 2 and 10 years old in good health and CMV-seronegative. CDR3 residues: CASTSLAGAEETQYF. CDR3 coding DNA: TGTGCCAGCACCTCCTTAGCGGGAGCTGAAGAGACCCAGTACTTC.